A single sample is the source of the 23 T cell receptor beta chains below, sequenced in a study of early T cells in non-severe SARS-CoV-2 infection. Via MiXCR, TCRdb re-called the 5' RACE reads, giving one row per CDR3 protein. Here the sample spans around 78,000 distinct CDR3 sequences, 11% to 15% being singletons. Input material: whole blood. Receptors were obtained from an adult who was a healthcare worker with PCR-confirmed SARS-CoV-2 infection or an uninfected control (not recorded which).

In this sample, this clonotype turned up many times. The rearrangement links TRBV19 to TRBJ2-2, with D unresolved. The CDR3 runs 14 residues. The V end lost 10 bases, the J end lost 2 bases, and 14 bases lay between the germline ends. Looked up from germline, CDR1 is LNHDA and CDR2 is SQIVND (reference sequence). The CDR3 protein is CATAYSLNTGELFF. CDR3 nucleotides: TGTGCCACTGCGTACAGCTTAAACACCGGGGAGCTGTTTTTT.

The chain joins TRBV6-6 to TRBJ1-1, with D uncertain. The germline gives CDR1 MNHNY, CDR2 SVGAGI (reference sequence). The CDR3 is 11 residues long. V gave up 5 bases and J gave up 3 bases, with 4 bases separating them. In DNA, the CDR3 is TGTGCCAGCAGTGGGGACACTGAAGCTTTCTTT. It yields the protein CASSGDTEAFF.

To note about this clonotype: This sequence may be a read error, since a much larger clone differs from it by one base. V is TRBV5-1 and J is TRBJ2-2; D not resolved. Trimming removed 3 bases at V and 2 bases at J, with 14 bases between. Germline V CDR1 and CDR2: SGHRS, YFSETQ. The CDR3 consists of 16 residues. CDR3 loop: CASSSPSSSNTGELFF. The CDR3 DNA reads as TGCGCCAGCAGCTCCCCAAGTTCCTCTAACACCGGGGAGCTGTTTTTT.

The chain employs TRBV14 and TRBJ2-1; weak D call: TRBD2 (6 bases). Germline V gene sequence: CDR1 SGHDN, CDR2 FVKESK. Trimming left V 0 bases short and J 8 bases short, with 8 bases between. This CDR3 is built from 13 residues. CDR3 coding DNA: TGTGCCAGCAGCCAAGAAGGCGGGGATGAGCAGTTCTTC. Protein: CASSQEGGDEQFF.

The chain combines TRBV12-3 or TRBV12-4 with TRBJ2-3, with a weak D call TRBD2 (6 bases). The length of the CDR3 is 13 residues. Trimming took off 3 bases at V and 5 bases at J, with 9 bases between the two ends. The CDR3 loop is CASSFREKDTQYF. Written as DNA, the CDR3 is TGTGCCAGCAGTTTTCGGGAGAAAGATACGCAGTATTTT.

Many counts were recorded for this clonotype. The rearrangement joins TRBV4-2 to TRBJ2-2; tentatively, D is TRBD1 (6 bases). Deletions cut 1 base from V and 0 bases from J, with 6 bases between. CDR1 and CDR2 from the germline V gene are LGHNA and YNFKEQ. The CDR3 contains 15 residues. The CDR3 loop is CASSQGTANTGELFF. The CDR3 coding sequence is TGTGCCAGCAGCCAAGGGACAGCGAACACCGGGGAGCTGTTTTTT.

V is TRBV7-2 and J is TRBJ2-5; D perhaps matches TRBD1 (6 bases). V lost 0 bases, J lost 5 bases, and 10 bases lay in between. CDR1 and CDR2 (germline): SGHTA, FQGNSA. CDR3 length: 14 residues. CDR3 sequence: CASSLARTDETQYF. In nucleotides, the CDR3 is TGTGCCAGCAGCTTAGCCCGGACAGATGAGACCCAGTACTTC.

The V gene is TRBV7-3, the J gene TRBJ1-6; weak D call: TRBD1 (5 bases). The germline V gene has CDR1 SGHTA and CDR2 FQGTGA. This CDR3 spans 14 amino acids. V was clipped by 3 bases and J by 9 bases, with 12 bases between them. CDR3 DNA sequence: TGTGCCAGCAGCTTGTGGCCGGGGGGTTCACCCCTCCACTTT. As protein: CASSLWPGGSPLHF.

The chain uses TRBV29-1 and TRBJ2-1, with 10 bases that match TRBD2. In germline, CDR1 is SQVTM, CDR2 ANQGSEA. The CDR3 runs to 13 residues. J gave up 7 bases and V 7 bases, and 7 bases lay outside the gene matches. The CDR3: CSGGLAVGNEQFF. The DNA of the CDR3 is TGCAGCGGAGGACTAGCGGTGGGGAATGAGCAGTTCTTC.

This chain uses TRBV29-1 with TRBJ1-1; unclear D gene. The CDR3 runs 12 residues. The germline gives CDR1 SQVTM, CDR2 ANQGSEA. The V and J ends lost 5 bases and 8 bases respectively, with 15 bases between them. The chain's CDR3 is CSVFGSGREAFF. For the CDR3, the DNA is TGCAGCGTTTTTGGCAGCGGGAGGGAAGCTTTCTTT.

This chain joins TRBV13 and TRBJ2-1; 8 nucleotides agree with TRBD2. V lost 5 bases to trimming and J lost 4 bases; unmatched junction nucleotides: 10. This CDR3 contains 16 residues. CDR1 PRHDT and CDR2 FYEKMQ come from the germline V gene (reference sequence). The CDR3 sequence: CASSPPGSGSYNEQFF. The CDR3 nucleotides are TGTGCCAGCAGCCCCCCAGGGAGCGGGAGTTACAATGAGCAGTTCTTC.

This clonotype turned up a few times. The genes are TRBV7-6 and TRBJ1-4; 9 nucleotides line up with TRBD1. CDR3 size: 15 residues. Germline loops: CDR1 SGHVS, CDR2 FNYEAQ. V shed 5 bases and J 7 bases; nucleotides not matched to a gene: 8. The CDR3, as DNA: TGTGCCAGCAGCGACCGGGACAGGGTCGGTGAAAAACTGTTTTTT. Its translation is CASSDRDRVGEKLFF. Together with reference TRBV7-6 and TRBJ1-4, the CDR3 gives the full variable domain: GAGVSQSPRYKVTKRGQDVALRCDPISGHVSLYWYRQALGQGPEFLTYFNYEAQQDKSGLPNDRFSAERPEGSISTLTIQRTEQRDSAMYRCASSDRDRVGEKLFFGSGTQLSVL.

This clonotype was seen many times. Here the CDR3 reads CASSKGPRSGAWTGNEQFF. The CDR3 nucleotides read TGTGCCAGCAGCAAAGGACCCCGCTCCGGCGCCTGGACCGGCAATGAGCAGTTCTTC. The gene calls are TRBV21-1 and TRBJ2-1; TRBD1 reflects the table's D call only, with no check against the DNA. TRBV21-1 is noted as a pseudogene. This CDR3 spans 19 amino acids.

This clonotype was counted ten times or more. The chain employs TRBV27 and TRBJ2-7, with D uncertain. This CDR3 is built from 13 residues. Trimming took 2 bases from V and 2 from J, leaving 7 bases between them. Per the germline V gene, CDR1 is MNHEY and CDR2 is SMNVEV (reference sequence). Written as DNA, the CDR3 is TGTGCCAGCAGTTTACAGCGTACCTACGAGCAGTACTTC. Residues: CASSLQRTYEQYF.

Here the CDR3 DNA reads TGCAGTGCCCTCCCCGGGACAGGGGGTAGGGGTGAGCAGTTCTTC. Protein product: CSALPGTGGRGEQFF. The chain has TRBV20-1 and TRBJ2-1, with 11 bases aligning to TRBD1. J was trimmed by 9 bases and V by 6 bases; bases with no gene match: 13. This CDR3 is 15 amino acids long. In germline, CDR1 is DFQATT, CDR2 SNEGSKA (reference sequence).

This clonotype was seen ten or more times. The gene calls are TRBV7-9 and TRBJ1-1, with TRBD1 matching 8 bases. CDR3 length: 14 amino acids. CDR1 is SEHNR, CDR2 FQNEAQ, per germline (reference sequence). The V segment lost 7 bases and the J segment 6 bases; nucleotides outside the gene matches: 10. CDR3 residues: CASTVRSGGPEAFF. CDR3 nucleotides: TGTGCCAGCACGGTACGATCAGGGGGCCCTGAAGCTTTCTTT.

Ten or more counts support this clonotype. V gene TRBV6-5 combines with J gene TRBJ2-3, with 7 bases that match TRBD2. Germline V CDR1 and CDR2: MNHEY, SVGAGI. The CDR3 is 15 amino acids. The V segment lost 0 bases and the J segment 4 bases; nucleotides outside the gene matches: 4. The CDR3 DNA sequence: TGTGCCAGCAGTTACTCAGTGCTAGCGGCAGATACGCAGTATTTT. This encodes CASSYSVLAADTQYF.

The chain couples TRBV25-1 to TRBJ1-2; 9 nucleotides align to TRBD1. The V gene end was trimmed by 10 bases and the J gene end by 6 bases; junction bases not matched to a gene: 3. CDR1 and CDR2 (germline): MGHDK, SYGVNS. This CDR3 has 11 amino acids. The CDR3 region is CATRTGDGYTF. CDR3 coding DNA: TGTGCCACCCGGACAGGGGATGGCTACACCTTC.

The chain uses TRBV29-1 and TRBJ2-3; a weak D match, TRBD2 (6 bases). The CDR3 is 10 amino acids. Trimming removed 4 bases from V and 8 bases from J, with 7 bases in between. Germline CDR1 is SQVTM and CDR2 is ANQGSEA. CDR3 coding DNA: TGCAGCGTTGGAGCGGGTACGCAGTATTTT. It yields the protein CSVGAGTQYF.

This clonotype occurred many times. The rearrangement joins TRBV5-1 to TRBJ1-4, with D hard to call. V gave up 0 bases and J gave up 5 bases, with 11 bases separating them. CDR1 and CDR2 (germline): SGHRS, YFSETQ. The CDR3 has 15 amino acids. CDR3 loop: CASSLVGMVNEKLFF. DNA for the CDR3: TGCGCCAGCAGCTTGGTGGGGATGGTGAATGAAAAACTGTTTTTT.

J is TRBJ2-1 and V is TRBV10-2; 15 positions agree with TRBD2. CDR1 WSHSY and CDR2 SAAADI come from the germline V gene. The CDR3 extends over 14 amino acids. With V trimmed by 8 bases and J by 7 bases, 3 bases remained unmatched. This chain's CDR3 is CASEGTSGGNEQFF. CDR3 sequence (DNA): TGCGCCAGCGAAGGGACTAGCGGGGGGAATGAGCAGTTCTTC.

This clonotype has ten or more counts. The chain employs TRBV6-5 and TRBJ1-3; D is uncertain. Looked up from germline, CDR1 is MNHEY and CDR2 is SVGAGI. CDR3 length equals 16 residues. Trimming stripped 0 bases from V and 2 bases from J, with 11 bases between. The CDR3 coding sequence is TGTGCCAGCAGTTACTCAGGGCAGGCGGCTGGAAACACCATATATTTT. It codes for CASSYSGQAAGNTIYF.

The V gene is TRBV18, the J gene TRBJ1-5; possibly TRBD1 for D (5 bases). This CDR3 is 15 amino acids long. The germline V and J ends were trimmed by 2 bases and 6 bases, with 14 bases remaining between them. CDR1 is KGHSH, CDR2 LQKENI, per germline. The CDR3 is CASSPGKGAGQPQHF. CDR3 DNA: TGTGCCAGCTCACCAGGAAAAGGGGCAGGTCAGCCCCAGCATTTT.